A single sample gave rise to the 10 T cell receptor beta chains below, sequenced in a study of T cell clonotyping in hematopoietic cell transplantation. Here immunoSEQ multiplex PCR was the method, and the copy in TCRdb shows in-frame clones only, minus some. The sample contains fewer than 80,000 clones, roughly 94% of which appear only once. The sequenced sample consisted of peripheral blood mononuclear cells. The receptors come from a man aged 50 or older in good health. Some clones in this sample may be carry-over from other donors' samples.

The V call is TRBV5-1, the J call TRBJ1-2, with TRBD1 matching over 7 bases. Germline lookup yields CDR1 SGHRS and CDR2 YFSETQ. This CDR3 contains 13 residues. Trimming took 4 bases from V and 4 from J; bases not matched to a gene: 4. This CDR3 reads CASSTGQTYGYTF. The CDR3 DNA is TGCGCCAGCAGCACGGGACAGACCTATGGCTACACCTTC. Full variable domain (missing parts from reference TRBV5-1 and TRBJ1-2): KAGVTQTPRYLIKTRGQQVTLSCSPISGHRSVSWYQQTPGQGLQFLFEYFSETQRNKGNFPGRFSGRQFSNSRSEMNVSTLELGDSALYLCASSTGQTYGYTFGSGTRLTVV.

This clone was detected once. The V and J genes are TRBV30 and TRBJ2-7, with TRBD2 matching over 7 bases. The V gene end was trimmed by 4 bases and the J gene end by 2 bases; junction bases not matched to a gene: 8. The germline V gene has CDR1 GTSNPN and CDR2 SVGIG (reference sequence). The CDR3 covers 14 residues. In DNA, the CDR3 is TGTGCCTGGACAAGCGGGATTGATACCTACGAGCAGTACTTC. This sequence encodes CAWTSGIDTYEQYF. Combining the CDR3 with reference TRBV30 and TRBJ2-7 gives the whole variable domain SQTIHQWPATLVQPVGSPLSLECTVEGTSNPNLYWYRQAAGRGLQLLFYSVGIGQISSEVPQNLSASRPQDRQFILSSKKLLLSDSGFYLCAWTSGIDTYEQYFGPGTRLTVT.

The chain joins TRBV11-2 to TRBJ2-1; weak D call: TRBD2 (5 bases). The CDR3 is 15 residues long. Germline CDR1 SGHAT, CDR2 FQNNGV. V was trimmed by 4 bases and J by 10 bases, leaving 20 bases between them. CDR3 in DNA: TGTGCCAGCAGCTCAAGAAGCGGTCTACAATCCGAGCAGTTCTTC. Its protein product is CASSSRSGLQSEQFF.

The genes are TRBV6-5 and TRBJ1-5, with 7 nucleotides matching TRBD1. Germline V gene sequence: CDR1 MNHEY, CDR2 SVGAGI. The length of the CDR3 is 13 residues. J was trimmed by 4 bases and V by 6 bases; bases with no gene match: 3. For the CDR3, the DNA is TGTGCCAGCAGGGGACAGAATAATCAGCCCCAGCATTTT. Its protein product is CASRGQNNQPQHF.

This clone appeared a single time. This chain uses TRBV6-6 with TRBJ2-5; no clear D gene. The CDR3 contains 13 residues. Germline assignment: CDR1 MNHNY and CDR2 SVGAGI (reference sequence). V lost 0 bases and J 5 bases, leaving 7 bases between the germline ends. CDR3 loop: CASSYSRRETQYF. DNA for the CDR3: TGTGCCAGCAGTTACTCGAGGCGTGAGACCCAGTACTTC.

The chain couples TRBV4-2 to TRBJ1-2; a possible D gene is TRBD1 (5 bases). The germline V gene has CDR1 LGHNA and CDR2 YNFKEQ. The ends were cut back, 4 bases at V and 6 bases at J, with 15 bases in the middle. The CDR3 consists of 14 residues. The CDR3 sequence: CASSPPRAGHGYTF. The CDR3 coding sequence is TGTGCCAGCAGCCCCCCCCGGGCAGGGCATGGCTACACCTTC.

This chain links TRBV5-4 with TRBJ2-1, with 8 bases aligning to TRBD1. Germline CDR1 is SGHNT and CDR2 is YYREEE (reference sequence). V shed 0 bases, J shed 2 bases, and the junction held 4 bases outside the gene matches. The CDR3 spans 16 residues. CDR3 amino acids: CASSLGQGMPYNEQFF. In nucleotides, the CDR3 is TGTGCCAGCAGCTTGGGACAGGGGATGCCCTACAATGAGCAGTTCTTC.

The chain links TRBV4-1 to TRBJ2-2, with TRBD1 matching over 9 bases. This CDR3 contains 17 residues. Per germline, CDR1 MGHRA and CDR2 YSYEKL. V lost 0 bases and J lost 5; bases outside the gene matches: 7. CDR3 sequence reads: CASSQDQGQGQTGELFF. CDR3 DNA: TGCGCCAGCAGCCAAGATCAGGGACAGGGACAGACCGGGGAGCTGTTTTTT.

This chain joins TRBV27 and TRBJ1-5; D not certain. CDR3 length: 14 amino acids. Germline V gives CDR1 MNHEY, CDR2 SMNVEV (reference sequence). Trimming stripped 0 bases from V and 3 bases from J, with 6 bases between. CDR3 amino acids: CASSLSGINQPQHF. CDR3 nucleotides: TGTGCCAGCAGTTTATCGGGGATCAATCAGCCCCAGCATTTT.

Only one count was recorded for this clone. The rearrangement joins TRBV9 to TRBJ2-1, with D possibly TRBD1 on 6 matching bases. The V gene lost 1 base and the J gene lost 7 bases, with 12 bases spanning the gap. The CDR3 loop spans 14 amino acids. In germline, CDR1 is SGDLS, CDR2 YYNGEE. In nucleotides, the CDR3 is TGTGCCAGCAGCGTATCCAGGGGTAGAAATGAGCAGTTCTTC. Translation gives CASSVSRGRNEQFF.